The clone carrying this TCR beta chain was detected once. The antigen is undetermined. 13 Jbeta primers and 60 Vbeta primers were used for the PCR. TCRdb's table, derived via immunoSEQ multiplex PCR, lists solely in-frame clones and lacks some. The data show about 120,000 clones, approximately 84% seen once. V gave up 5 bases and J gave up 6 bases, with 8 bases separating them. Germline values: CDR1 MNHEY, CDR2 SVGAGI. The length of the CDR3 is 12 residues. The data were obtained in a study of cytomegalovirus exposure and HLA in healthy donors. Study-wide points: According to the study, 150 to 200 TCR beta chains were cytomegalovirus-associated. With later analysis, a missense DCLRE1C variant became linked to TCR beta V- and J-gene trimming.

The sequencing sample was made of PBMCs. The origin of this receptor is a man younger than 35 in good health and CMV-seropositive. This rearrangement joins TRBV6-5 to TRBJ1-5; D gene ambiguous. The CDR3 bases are TGTGCCAGCAGTCCCCCGGGTCAGCCCCAGCATTTT. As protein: CASSPPGQPQHF.